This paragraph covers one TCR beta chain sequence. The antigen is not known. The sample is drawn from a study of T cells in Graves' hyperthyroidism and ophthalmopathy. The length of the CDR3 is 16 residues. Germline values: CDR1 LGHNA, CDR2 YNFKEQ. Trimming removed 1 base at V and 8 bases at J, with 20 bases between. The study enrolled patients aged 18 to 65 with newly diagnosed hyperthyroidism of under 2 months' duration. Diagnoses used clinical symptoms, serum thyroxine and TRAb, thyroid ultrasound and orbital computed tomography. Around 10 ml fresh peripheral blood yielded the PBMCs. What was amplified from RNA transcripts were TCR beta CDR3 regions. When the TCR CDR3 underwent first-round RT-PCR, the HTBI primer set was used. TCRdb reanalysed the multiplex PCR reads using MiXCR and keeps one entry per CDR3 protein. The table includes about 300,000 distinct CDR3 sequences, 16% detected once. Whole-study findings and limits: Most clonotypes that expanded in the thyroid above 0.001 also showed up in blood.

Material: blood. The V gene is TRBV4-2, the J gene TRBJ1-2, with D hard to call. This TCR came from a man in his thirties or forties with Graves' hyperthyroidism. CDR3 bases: TGTGCCAGCAGCCAAGTTACCTGGGGTGGGAAAGGCGGCTACACCTTC. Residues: CASSQVTWGGKGGYTF.